This T cell receptor beta chain is drawn from a study of T cells expressing NK-cell markers. Study details: Among the eight sequenced donors, seven tested HCMV-seropositive and one tested seronegative.

Each CDR3 protein gets one entry in TCRdb, which reprocessed the 5' RACE reads and gives no DNA. This table holds fewer than 200,000 distinct CDR3 sequences. CDR1 SQVTM and CDR2 ANQGSEA come from the germline V gene. CDR3 length: 15 residues. Input material: blood T cells: a sorted CD56 or NKG2C T cell subset, CD4+ or CD8+ T cells, or bulk PBMC T cells (not recorded which). The V call is TRBV29-1, the J call TRBJ2-1. The clonotype originates from a woman between 18 and 69 years old in good health. This CDR3 is CSVRDDSSSYNEQFF.